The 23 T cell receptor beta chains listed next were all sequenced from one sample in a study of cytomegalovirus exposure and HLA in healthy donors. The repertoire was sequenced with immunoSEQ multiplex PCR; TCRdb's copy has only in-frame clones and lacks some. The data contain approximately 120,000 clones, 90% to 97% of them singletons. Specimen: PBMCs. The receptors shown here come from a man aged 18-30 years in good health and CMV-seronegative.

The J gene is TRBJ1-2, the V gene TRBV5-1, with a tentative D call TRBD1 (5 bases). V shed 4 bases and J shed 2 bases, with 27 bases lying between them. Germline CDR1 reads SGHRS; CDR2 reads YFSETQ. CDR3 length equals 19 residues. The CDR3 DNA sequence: TGCGCCAGCAGCCCTGCGGGGGATCCTACGACTCCGTTCAACTATGGCTACACCTTC. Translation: CASSPAGDPTTPFNYGYTF.

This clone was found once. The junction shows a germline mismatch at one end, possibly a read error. The CDR3 DNA follows: TGCGCCAGCAGTCAAGATCGGACAGGGCGGCAGCCCCAGCATTTT. Translating gives CASSQDRTGRQPQHF. J is TRBJ1-5 and V is TRBV4-3; TRBD1 matches 8 bases. The CDR3 loop spans 15 amino acids. The germline V gene encodes CDR1 LGHNA and CDR2 YSLEER.

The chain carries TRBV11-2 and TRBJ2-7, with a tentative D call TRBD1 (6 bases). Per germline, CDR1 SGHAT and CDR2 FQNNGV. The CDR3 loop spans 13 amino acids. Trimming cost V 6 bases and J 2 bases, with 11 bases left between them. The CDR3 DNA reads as TGTGCCAGCAGATCGGACAGTGCCTACGAGCAGTACTTC. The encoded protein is CASRSDSAYEQYF.

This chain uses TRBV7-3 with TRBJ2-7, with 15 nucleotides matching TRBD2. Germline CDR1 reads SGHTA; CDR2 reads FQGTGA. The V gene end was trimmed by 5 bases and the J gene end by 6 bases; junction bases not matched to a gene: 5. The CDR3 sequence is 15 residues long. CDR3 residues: CASSRTSGRVSEQYF. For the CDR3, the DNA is TGTGCCAGCAGCCGGACTAGCGGGAGGGTTAGCGAGCAGTACTTC.

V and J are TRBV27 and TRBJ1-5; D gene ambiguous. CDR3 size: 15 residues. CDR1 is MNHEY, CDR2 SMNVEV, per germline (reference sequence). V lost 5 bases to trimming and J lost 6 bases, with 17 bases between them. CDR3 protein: CASSPSSGLGQPQHF. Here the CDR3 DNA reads TGTGCCAGCAGTCCAAGTTCGGGTTTGGGTCAGCCCCAGCATTTT.

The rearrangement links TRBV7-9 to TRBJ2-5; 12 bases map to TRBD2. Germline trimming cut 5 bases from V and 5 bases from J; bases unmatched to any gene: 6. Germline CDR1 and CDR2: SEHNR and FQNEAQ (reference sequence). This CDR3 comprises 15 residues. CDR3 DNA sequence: TGTGCCAGCAGCCTTGGACTAGCGGGATCGGAGACCCAGTACTTC. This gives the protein CASSLGLAGSETQYF.

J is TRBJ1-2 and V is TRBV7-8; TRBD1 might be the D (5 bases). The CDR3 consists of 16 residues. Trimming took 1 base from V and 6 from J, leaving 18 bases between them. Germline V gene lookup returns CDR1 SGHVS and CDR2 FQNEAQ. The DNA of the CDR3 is TGTGCCAGCAGCTTAGAGCGGGTTATGGGGCGAGATGGCTACACCTTC. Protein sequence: CASSLERVMGRDGYTF.

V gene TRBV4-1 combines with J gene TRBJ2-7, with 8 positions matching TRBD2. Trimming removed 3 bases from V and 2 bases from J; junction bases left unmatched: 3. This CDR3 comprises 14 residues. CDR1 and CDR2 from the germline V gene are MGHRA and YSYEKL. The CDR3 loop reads CASSHPGLAYEQYF. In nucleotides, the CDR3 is TGCGCCAGCAGCCACCCGGGACTAGCCTACGAGCAGTACTTC.

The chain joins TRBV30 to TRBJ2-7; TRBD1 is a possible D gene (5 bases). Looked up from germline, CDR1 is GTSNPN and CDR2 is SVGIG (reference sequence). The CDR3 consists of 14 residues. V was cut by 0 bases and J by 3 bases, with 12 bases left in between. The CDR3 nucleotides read TGTGCCTGGAGTGTTTGGCAGGGCGGCTACGAGCAGTACTTC. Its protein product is CAWSVWQGGYEQYF.

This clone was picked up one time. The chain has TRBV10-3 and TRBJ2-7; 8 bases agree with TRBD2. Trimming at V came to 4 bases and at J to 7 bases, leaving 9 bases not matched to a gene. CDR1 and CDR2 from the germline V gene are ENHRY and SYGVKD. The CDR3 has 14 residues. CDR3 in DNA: TGTGCCATCAGTGGCCTCGGGAGGGCCGGGGAGCAGTACTTC. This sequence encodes CAISGLGRAGEQYF.

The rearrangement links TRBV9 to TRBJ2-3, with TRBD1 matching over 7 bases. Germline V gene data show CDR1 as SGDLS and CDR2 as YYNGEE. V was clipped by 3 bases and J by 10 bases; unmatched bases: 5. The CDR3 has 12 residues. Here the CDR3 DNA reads TGTGCCAGCAGCGATGGGACAGAACCGCAGTATTTT. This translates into CASSDGTEPQYF. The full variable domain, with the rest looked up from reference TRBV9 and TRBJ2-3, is DSGVTQTPKHLITATGQRVTLRCSPRSGDLSVYWYQQSLDQGLQFLIQYYNGEERAKGNILERFSAQQFPDLHSELNLSSLELGDSALYFCASSDGTEPQYFGPGTRLTVL.

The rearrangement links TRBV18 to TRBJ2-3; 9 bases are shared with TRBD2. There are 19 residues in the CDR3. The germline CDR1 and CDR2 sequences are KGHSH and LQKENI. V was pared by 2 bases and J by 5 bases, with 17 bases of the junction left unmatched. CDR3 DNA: TGTGCCAGCTCACCATTTCAGGCGGGAGGGCCATTAAGCGGAGATACGCAGTATTTT. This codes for CASSPFQAGGPLSGDTQYF.

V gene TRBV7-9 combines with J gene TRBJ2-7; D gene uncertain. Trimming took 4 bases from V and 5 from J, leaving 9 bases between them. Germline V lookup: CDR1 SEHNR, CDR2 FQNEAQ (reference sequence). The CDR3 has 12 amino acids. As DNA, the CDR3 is TGTGCCAGCAGCTCCACTATGGACGAGCAGTACTTC. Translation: CASSSTMDEQYF.

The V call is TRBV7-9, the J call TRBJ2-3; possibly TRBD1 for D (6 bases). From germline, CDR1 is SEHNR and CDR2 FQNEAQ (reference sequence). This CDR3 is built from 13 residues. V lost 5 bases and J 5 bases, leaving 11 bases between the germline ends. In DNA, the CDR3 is TGTGCCAGCAGCCTAGTAGGGGGAGATACGCAGTATTTT. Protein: CASSLVGGDTQYF.

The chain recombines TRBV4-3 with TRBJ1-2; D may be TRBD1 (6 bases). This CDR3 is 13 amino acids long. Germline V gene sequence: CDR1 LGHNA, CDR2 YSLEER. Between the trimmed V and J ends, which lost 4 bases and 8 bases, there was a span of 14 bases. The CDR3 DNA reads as TGCGCCAGCAGCCGCTTGGACAGATTGGGCTACACCTTC. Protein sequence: CASSRLDRLGYTF.

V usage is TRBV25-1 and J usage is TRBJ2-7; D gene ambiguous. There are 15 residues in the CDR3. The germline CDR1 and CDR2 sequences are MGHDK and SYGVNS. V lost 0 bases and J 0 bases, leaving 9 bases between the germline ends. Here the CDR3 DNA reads TGTGCCAGCAGTGAATATAAAAAGAGCTCCTACGAGCAGTACTTC. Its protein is CASSEYKKSSYEQYF.

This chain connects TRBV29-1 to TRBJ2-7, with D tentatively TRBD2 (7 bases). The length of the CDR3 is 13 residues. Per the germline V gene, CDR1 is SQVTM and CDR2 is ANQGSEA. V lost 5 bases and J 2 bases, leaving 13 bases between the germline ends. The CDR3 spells CSVRRGGTYEQYF. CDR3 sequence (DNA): TGCAGCGTTCGGAGGGGGGGGACCTACGAGCAGTACTTC.

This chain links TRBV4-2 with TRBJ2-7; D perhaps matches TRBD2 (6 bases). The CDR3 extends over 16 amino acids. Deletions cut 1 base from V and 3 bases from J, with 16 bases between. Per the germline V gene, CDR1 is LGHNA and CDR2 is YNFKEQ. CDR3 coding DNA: TGTGCCAGCAGCCAAGGGGATCGAACTAGCAGCTACGAGCAGTACTTC. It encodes CASSQGDRTSSYEQYF.

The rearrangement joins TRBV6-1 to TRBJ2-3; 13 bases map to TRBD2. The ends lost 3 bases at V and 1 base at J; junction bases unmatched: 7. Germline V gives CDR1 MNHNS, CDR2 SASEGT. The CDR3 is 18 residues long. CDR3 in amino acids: CASSDWTSGRWGTDTQYF. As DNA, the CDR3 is TGTGCCAGCAGTGATTGGACTAGCGGGAGATGGGGCACAGATACGCAGTATTTT.

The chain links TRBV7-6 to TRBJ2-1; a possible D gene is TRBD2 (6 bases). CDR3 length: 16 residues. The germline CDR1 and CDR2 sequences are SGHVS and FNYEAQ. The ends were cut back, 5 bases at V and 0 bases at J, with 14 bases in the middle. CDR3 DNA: TGTGCCAGCAGCCCGGGAGTTCGAAACTCCTACAATGAGCAGTTCTTC. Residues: CASSPGVRNSYNEQFF.

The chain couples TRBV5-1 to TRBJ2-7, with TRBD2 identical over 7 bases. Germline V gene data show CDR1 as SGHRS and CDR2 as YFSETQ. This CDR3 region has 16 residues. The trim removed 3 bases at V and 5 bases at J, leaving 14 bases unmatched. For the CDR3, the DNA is TGCGCCAGCAGCTCACCTTCTGGGGGGGATTCCGACGAGCAGTACTTC. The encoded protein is CASSSPSGGDSDEQYF.

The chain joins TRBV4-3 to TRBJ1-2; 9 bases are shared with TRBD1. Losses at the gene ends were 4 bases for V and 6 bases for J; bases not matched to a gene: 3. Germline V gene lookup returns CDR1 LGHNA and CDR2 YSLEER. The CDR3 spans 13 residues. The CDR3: CASSPRQGDGYTF. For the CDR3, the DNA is TGCGCCAGCAGCCCAAGACAGGGGGATGGCTACACCTTC.

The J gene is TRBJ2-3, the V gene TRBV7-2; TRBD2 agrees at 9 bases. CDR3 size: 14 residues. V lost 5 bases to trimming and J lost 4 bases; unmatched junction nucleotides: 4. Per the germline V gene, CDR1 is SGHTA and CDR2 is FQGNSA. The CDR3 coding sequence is TGTGCCAGCAGCCAAATAGCGGGAGCAGATACGCAGTATTTT. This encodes CASSQIAGADTQYF.